The 28 T cell receptor beta chains listed next were all sequenced from one sample in a study of response to subunit inactivated influenza vaccine. One entry per CDR3 protein results from TCRdb running MiXCR on the RT-PCR reads. In the table there are around 570,000 distinct CDR3 sequences, less than 10% of which are singletons. The specimen comprised PBMCs from blood, sampled approximately 25 months after vaccination. The receptors were sampled from a man in his fifties or sixties who received an inactivated influenza vaccine.

This clonotype was seen many times. V gene TRBV5-1 combines with J gene TRBJ2-4; 8 bases agree with TRBD2. With 4 bases clipped from V and 8 bases from J, the junction kept 14 bases outside the gene matches. The CDR3 covers 16 residues. CDR1 is SGHRS, CDR2 YFSETQ, per germline. The CDR3 spells CASSLLGGSGEDIQYF. The CDR3 region has the DNA TGCGCCAGCAGCCTTCTGGGAGGTAGCGGGGAGGACATTCAGTACTTC.

The chain combines TRBV6-2 or TRBV6-3 with TRBJ2-1; tentatively, D is TRBD1 (6 bases). V was shortened by 6 bases and J by 3 bases, with 12 bases between the two germline ends. The CDR3 has 14 amino acids. The germline V gene encodes CDR1 MNHEY and CDR2 SVGEGT. CDR3 loop: CASRGAVSYNEQFF. CDR3 coding DNA: TGTGCCAGCAGGGGGGCGGTTAGCTACAATGAGCAGTTCTTC.

This clonotype has a handful of counts. In DNA, the CDR3 is TGTGCCAGCAGTCTCGGGCGGGCCACCTACGAGCAGTACTTC. Protein: CASSLGRATYEQYF. The chain has TRBV7-2 and TRBJ2-7, with D perhaps matching TRBD2 (5 bases). The V gene's germline CDR1 is SGHTA and CDR2 FQGNSA. V dropped 6 bases and J dropped 2 bases, with 14 bases sitting between them. CDR3 length: 14 amino acids.

This clonotype was recorded many times. The J gene is TRBJ2-1, the V gene TRBV7-2; possibly TRBD1 for D (5 bases). The CDR3 is 16 residues long. The V and J ends lost 5 bases and 1 base respectively, with 15 bases between them. The germline V gene has CDR1 SGHTA and CDR2 FQGNSA. For the CDR3, the DNA is TGTGCCAGCAGCCCTGACAGTCGACAGTCCTACAATGAGCAGTTCTTC. Amino acid sequence: CASSPDSRQSYNEQFF. Full variable domain (rest looked up from reference TRBV7-2 and TRBJ2-1): GAGVSQSPSNKVTEKGKDVELRCDPISGHTALYWYRQSLGQGLEFLIYFQGNSAPDKSGLPSDRFSAERTGGSVSTLTIQRTQQEDSAVYLCASSPDSRQSYNEQFFGPGTRLTVL.

This clonotype was detected ten times or more. This chain uses TRBV20-1 with TRBJ2-4; D ambiguous. Germline-derived CDR1 and CDR2 are DFQATT and SNEGSKA (reference sequence). CDR3 length equals 15 residues. The V and J ends lost 0 bases and 0 bases respectively, with 9 bases between them. The chain's CDR3 is CSAREWSSAKNIQYF. CDR3 DNA: TGCAGTGCTAGAGAGTGGTCCTCAGCCAAAAACATTCAGTACTTC.

The chain carries TRBV5-6 and TRBJ1-5; D ambiguous. Between the trimmed V and J ends, which lost 0 bases and 0 bases, there was a span of 16 bases. Germline V gives CDR1 SGHDT, CDR2 YYEEEE. The CDR3 consists of 18 residues. Written as DNA, the CDR3 is TGTGCCAGCAGCTTGGCTAAAAGGGCCAGTTATAGCAATCAGCCCCAGCATTTT. Amino acid sequence: CASSLAKRASYSNQPQHF. The full variable domain, in which reference TRBV5-6 and TRBJ1-5 provide the parts outside the CDR3, is DAGVTQSPTHLIKTRGQQVTLRCSPKSGHDTVSWYQQALGQGPQFIFQYYEEEERQRGNFPDRFSGHQFPNYSSELNVNALLLGDSALYLCASSLAKRASYSNQPQHFGDGTRLSIL.

J is TRBJ2-2 and V is TRBV28; D unclear. The CDR3 totals 15 residues. Trimming removed 1 base at V and 4 bases at J, with 10 bases between. Germline V CDR1 and CDR2: MDHEN, SYDVKM. CDR3 coding DNA: TGTGCCAGCAGTTTATCCTCCATGGGCACCGGGGAGCTGTTTTTT. Residues: CASSLSSMGTGELFF.

V and J are TRBV6-1 and TRBJ2-1, with 11 bases lining up with TRBD2. Trimming cost V 6 bases and J 8 bases; bases outside gene matches: 9. In germline, CDR1 is MNHNS, CDR2 SASEGT. CDR3 size: 15 residues. The CDR3 loop is CASRSTSGATYEQFF. As DNA, the CDR3 is TGTGCCAGCAGGTCGACTAGCGGGGCCACATATGAGCAGTTCTTC.

There are many counts of this clonotype. The DNA for the CDR3 is TGCGCCAGCAGCCCGGACAGGGGGCTATCCTACGAGCAGTACTTC. This codes for CASSPDRGLSYEQYF. The chain joins TRBV4-1 to TRBJ2-7, with 11 bases matching TRBD1. J was trimmed by 1 base and V by 4 bases; bases with no gene match: 3. The CDR3 totals 15 residues. Germline assignment: CDR1 MGHRA and CDR2 YSYEKL.

This clonotype has just a few counts. The V call is TRBV7-9, the J call TRBJ2-7, with 9 bases lining up with TRBD2. This CDR3 spans 15 amino acids. The germline V gene has CDR1 SEHNR and CDR2 FQNEAQ (reference sequence). With V trimmed by 2 bases and J by 3 bases, 5 bases remained unmatched. CDR3 sequence: CASSLSAGGNYEQYF. The CDR3 DNA reads TGTGCCAGCAGCTTATCAGCGGGGGGTAACTACGAGCAGTACTTC.

The J gene is TRBJ2-1, the V gene TRBV9, with D maybe TRBD2 (7 bases). The V end lost 4 bases, the J end lost 7 bases, and 18 bases lay between the germline ends. Germline V gene data show CDR1 as SGDLS and CDR2 as YYNGEE. The CDR3 totals 15 residues. The CDR3 loop reads CASSSGLGGGNEQFF. CDR3 in DNA: TGTGCCAGCAGCTCCGGACTAGGGGGTGGGAATGAGCAGTTCTTC. The complete variable domain, with remaining parts taken from reference TRBV9 and TRBJ2-1, reads DSGVTQTPKHLITATGQRVTLRCSPRSGDLSVYWYQQSLDQGLQFLIQYYNGEERAKGNILERFSAQQFPDLHSELNLSSLELGDSALYFCASSSGLGGGNEQFFGPGTRLTVL.

Only a few counts were recorded for this clonotype. The chain employs TRBV9 and TRBJ2-1; D call uncertain. Germline lookup yields CDR1 SGDLS and CDR2 YYNGEE. There are 13 residues in the CDR3. V was clipped by 0 bases and J by 6 bases, with 7 bases between them. The CDR3 region has the DNA TGTGCCAGCAGCGTAGGCTGGGCCAATGAGCAGTTCTTC. Its protein is CASSVGWANEQFF. Together with reference TRBV9 and TRBJ2-1, the CDR3 gives the full variable domain: DSGVTQTPKHLITATGQRVTLRCSPRSGDLSVYWYQQSLDQGLQFLIQYYNGEERAKGNILERFSAQQFPDLHSELNLSSLELGDSALYFCASSVGWANEQFFGPGTRLTVL.

The rearrangement links TRBV24-1 to TRBJ2-1; 7 nucleotides align to TRBD2. The CDR3 extends over 14 amino acids. Germline values: CDR1 KGHDR, CDR2 SFDVKD. V shed 1 base, J shed 5 bases, and the junction held 1 base outside the gene matches. Here the CDR3 DNA reads TGTGCCACCAGTGATTTTGGGACTAACAATGAGCAGTTCTTC. It codes for CATSDFGTNNEQFF.

This clonotype was seen more than once but under ten times. The V gene is TRBV12-5, the J gene TRBJ2-7; 7 positions match TRBD1. This CDR3 region has 14 residues. Per the germline V gene, CDR1 is LGHNT and CDR2 is FRNRAP. V lost 9 bases and J lost 2; bases outside the gene matches: 10. CDR3 sequence (DNA): TGTGCTAGGCCTCTTCCGGGACAGCCCTACGAGCAGTACTTC. It is translated as CARPLPGQPYEQYF.

This clonotype was detected only a few times. This chain uses TRBV29-1 with TRBJ1-2, with a weak D call TRBD1 (6 bases). Germline-derived CDR1 and CDR2 are SQVTM and ANQGSEA. This CDR3 contains 12 residues. V dropped 7 bases and J dropped 5 bases, with 14 bases sitting between them. The CDR3 DNA reads as TGCAGCGGGAGGACAGAATCGTATGGCTACACCTTC. It codes for CSGRTESYGYTF.

This clonotype was detected only a few times. V gene TRBV7-2 combines with J gene TRBJ1-2; 12 bases align to TRBD1. This CDR3 has 16 amino acids. Germline V gene data show CDR1 as SGHTA and CDR2 as FQGNSA. The V segment lost 6 bases and the J segment 8 bases; nucleotides outside the gene matches: 13. CDR3 bases: TGTGCCAGCAGTCCCCTCGTGGGACAGGGGGCCGGGGGCTACACCTTC. It codes for CASSPLVGQGAGGYTF. Looking up the rest from reference TRBV7-2 and TRBJ1-2 gives the full variable domain: GAGVSQSPSNKVTEKGKDVELRCDPISGHTALYWYRQSLGQGLEFLIYFQGNSAPDKSGLPSDRFSAERTGGSVSTLTIQRTQQEDSAVYLCASSPLVGQGAGGYTFGSGTRLTVV.

The rearrangement joins TRBV20-1 to TRBJ1-1; 8 bases line up with TRBD1. The trim removed 1 base at V and 6 bases at J, leaving 16 bases unmatched. This CDR3 is built from 17 residues. CDR1 and CDR2 from the germline V gene are DFQATT and SNEGSKA (reference sequence). The CDR3, as DNA: TGCAGTGCTAGAGCCTCGGCCCCTGGCAGGGGGCCCGCTGAAGCTTTCTTT. It encodes CSARASAPGRGPAEAFF.

This clonotype has a handful of counts. The chain couples TRBV5-1 to TRBJ1-2; 8 nucleotides line up with TRBD1. Germline CDR1 reads SGHRS; CDR2 reads YFSETQ. The CDR3 runs 15 residues. With V trimmed by 3 bases and J by 6 bases, 10 bases remained unmatched. The CDR3 nucleotides read TGCGCCAGCAGCTCCGGACAGGGCAAGACGGATGGCTACACCTTC. It encodes CASSSGQGKTDGYTF.

This clonotype came up once. A read error may produce the germline difference seen at one junction end. This sequence joins TRBV4-2 and TRBJ2-1; D gene ambiguous. The CDR3 spans 14 residues. Per the germline V gene, CDR1 is LGHNA and CDR2 is YNFKEQ. The CDR3 here is CASSQDGAGNKQFF. The CDR3 DNA reads TGTGCCAGCAGCCAAGATGGAGCTGGCAATAAGCAGTTCTTC.

The J gene is TRBJ1-1, the V gene TRBV6-2 or TRBV6-3; 9 bases are a match to TRBD1. CDR1 is MNHEY and CDR2 is SVGEGT in the germline V gene. Trimming cost V 2 bases and J 4 bases; bases outside gene matches: 11. The CDR3 length is 17 residues. The CDR3 DNA reads TGTGCCAGCAGTTACGTCCCGGGACAGGGTCCCAGCACTGAAGCTTTCTTT. Encoded protein: CASSYVPGQGPSTEAFF.

This clonotype was counted between two and nine times. The chain employs TRBV6-1 and TRBJ1-4; no reliable D call. The V end lost 6 bases, the J end lost 7 bases, and 9 bases lay between the germline ends. CDR1 and CDR2 (germline): MNHNS, SASEGT. The CDR3 runs 12 residues. CDR3 sequence: CASRPGAEKLFF. DNA for the CDR3: TGTGCCAGCAGGCCGGGAGCTGAAAAACTGTTTTTT.

The chain couples TRBV20-1 to TRBJ2-7, with 9 bases that match TRBD1. Losses at the gene ends were 6 bases for V and 5 bases for J; bases not matched to a gene: 8. Germline assignment: CDR1 DFQATT and CDR2 SNEGSKA (reference sequence). The CDR3 consists of 13 residues. The CDR3 spells CSAPGTGYHEQYF. The CDR3, as DNA: TGCAGTGCACCCGGGACAGGGTACCACGAGCAGTACTTC.

This clonotype was counted only a few times. This chain connects TRBV29-1 to TRBJ1-3, with 10 positions matching TRBD1. CDR1 and CDR2 (germline): SQVTM, ANQGSEA. Trimming at V came to 6 bases and at J to 3 bases, leaving 5 bases not matched to a gene. The CDR3 is 14 amino acids. CDR3 nucleotide sequence: TGCAGCGTGGGGGGACAGGGGAGTGGAAACACCATATATTTT. Protein: CSVGGQGSGNTIYF.

The V and J genes are TRBV10-1 and TRBJ2-7, with no clear D. The CDR3 is 19 residues long. V shed 0 bases and J shed 2 bases, with 23 bases lying between them. Germline V lookup: CDR1 WNHNN, CDR2 SYGVQD (reference sequence). In DNA, the CDR3 is TGCGCCAGCAGTGAGTCGGCCGCACTTAGGAAGGCAAAGCCCTACGAGCAGTACTTC. Translating gives CASSESAALRKAKPYEQYF.

This clonotype occurred a few times. This chain connects TRBV7-9 to TRBJ2-1, with D tentatively TRBD1 (6 bases). This CDR3 has 15 amino acids. Germline values: CDR1 SEHNR, CDR2 FQNEAQ (reference sequence). Trimming left V 7 bases short and J 5 bases short, with 18 bases between. CDR3 in amino acids: CASTTLGGNNNEQFF. The CDR3 DNA reads TGTGCCAGCACCACGTTAGGGGGAAACAACAATGAGCAGTTCTTC. Looking up the rest from reference TRBV7-9 and TRBJ2-1 gives the full variable domain: DTGVSQNPRHKITKRGQNVTFRCDPISEHNRLYWYRQTLGQGPEFLTYFQNEAQLEKSRLLSDRFSAERPKGSFSTLEIQRTEQGDSAMYLCASTTLGGNNNEQFFGPGTRLTVL.

The chain uses TRBV7-9 and TRBJ2-7; D is uncertain. The germline gives CDR1 SEHNR, CDR2 FQNEAQ (reference sequence). CDR3 length: 14 amino acids. V was trimmed by 3 bases and J by 5 bases, leaving 14 bases between them. CDR3 DNA sequence: TGTGCCAGCAGCTTCCCTTTGGACGGTCACGAGCAGTACTTC. It encodes CASSFPLDGHEQYF.

The chain couples TRBV13 to TRBJ2-4; D tentatively fits TRBD1 or TRBD2 (5 bases each). Trimming took 5 bases from V and 8 from J, leaving 13 bases between them. The CDR3 extends over 13 amino acids. Germline assignment: CDR1 PRHDT and CDR2 FYEKMQ (reference sequence). CDR3 bases: TGTGCCAGCAGCACGCCGGGGACGGACATTCAGTACTTC. Amino acid sequence: CASSTPGTDIQYF.

The chain links TRBV12-3 or TRBV12-4 to TRBJ1-2; maybe TRBD1 (5 bases). The V end lost 4 bases, the J end lost 1 base, and 10 bases lay between the germline ends. The length of the CDR3 is 14 residues. The CDR3 region is CASSSREVNYGYTF. CDR3 DNA: TGTGCCAGCAGTTCCAGGGAGGTTAACTATGGCTACACCTTC.